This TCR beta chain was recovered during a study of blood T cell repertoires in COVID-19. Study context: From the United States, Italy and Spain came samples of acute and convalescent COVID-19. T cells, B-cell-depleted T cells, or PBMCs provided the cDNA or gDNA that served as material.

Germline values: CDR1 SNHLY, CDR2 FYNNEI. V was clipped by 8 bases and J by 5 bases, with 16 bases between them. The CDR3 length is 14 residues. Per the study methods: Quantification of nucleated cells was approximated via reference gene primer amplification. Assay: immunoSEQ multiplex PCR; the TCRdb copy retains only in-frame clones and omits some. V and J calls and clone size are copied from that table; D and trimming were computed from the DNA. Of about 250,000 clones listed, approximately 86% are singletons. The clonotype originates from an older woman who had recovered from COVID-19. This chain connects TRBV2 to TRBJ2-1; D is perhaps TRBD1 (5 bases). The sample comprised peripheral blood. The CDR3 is CASAWMVGDNEQFF. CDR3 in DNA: TGTGCCAGCGCCTGGATGGTAGGGGACAATGAGCAGTTCTTC.